The 17 T cell receptor beta chains below all came from one sample that was sequenced in a study of T-cell reconstitution after alpha-beta-depleted transplantation in children. Researchers prepared the TCRbeta library using unique molecular identifiers, the study reports. Using its own MiXCR run on the PCR reads, TCRdb lists one record per CDR3 protein. The sample has around 680,000 distinct CDR3 sequences, 16% seen once. Here the sequenced sample was PBMCs from the stem cell graft donor, taken from the stem cell graft. All receptors come from a human donor who donated a stem cell graft to a child with acute myeloid leukemia.

The chain carries TRBV7-9 and TRBJ1-2; D ambiguous. The CDR3 is 14 residues long. V dropped 5 bases and J dropped 6 bases, with 16 bases sitting between them. Germline V gene lookup returns CDR1 SEHNR and CDR2 FQNEAQ (reference sequence). The CDR3 is CASSPSERIDGYTF. Written as DNA, the CDR3 is TGTGCCAGCAGCCCGTCGGAGAGGATCGATGGCTACACCTTC.

The sample holds many counts of this clonotype. The chain employs TRBV20-1 and TRBJ2-3; the D gene is possibly TRBD1 (6 bases). V was cut by 2 bases and J by 4 bases, with 13 bases left in between. Germline V gene sequence: CDR1 DFQATT, CDR2 SNEGSKA (reference sequence). This CDR3 comprises 14 residues. DNA of the CDR3: TGCAGTGCTAGACACAGGGTTGGCGCAGATACGCAGTATTTT. This sequence encodes CSARHRVGADTQYF.

This clonotype was seen a handful of times. The genes are TRBV4-3 and TRBJ2-5, with D possibly being TRBD2 (6 bases). CDR1 and CDR2 from the germline V gene are LGHNA and YSLEER. V was shortened by 3 bases and J by 5 bases, with 16 bases between the two germline ends. This CDR3 is built from 15 residues. Here the CDR3 DNA reads TGCGCCAGCAGCCAGAACATGGGGGGATCGGAGACCCAGTACTTC. Translating it yields CASSQNMGGSETQYF.

This chain connects TRBV5-6 to TRBJ2-2; 7 bases agree with TRBD2. This CDR3 is built from 15 residues. Trimming cost V 2 bases and J 5 bases; bases outside gene matches: 6. Germline-derived CDR1 and CDR2 are SGHDT and YYEEEE. The CDR3 DNA reads TGTGCCAGCAGCTTCGCGGGGCGGGGGACCGGGGAGCTGTTTTTT. Translating it yields CASSFAGRGTGELFF.

This clonotype was observed a handful of times. The chain recombines TRBV5-1 with TRBJ2-2; a weak D match, TRBD2 (6 bases). V was trimmed by 3 bases and J by 3 bases, leaving 9 bases between them. The CDR3 is 14 residues long. CDR1 SGHRS and CDR2 YFSETQ come from the germline V gene. CDR3 bases: TGCGCCAGCAGCTCCTGGGGGGACACCGGGGAGCTGTTTTTT. It codes for CASSSWGDTGELFF. Together with reference TRBV5-1 and TRBJ2-2, the CDR3 gives the full variable domain: KAGVTQTPRYLIKTRGQQVTLSCSPISGHRSVSWYQQTPGQGLQFLFEYFSETQRNKGNFPGRFSGRQFSNSRSEMNVSTLELGDSALYLCASSSWGDTGELFFGEGSRLTVL.

This clonotype was picked up many times. This chain links TRBV29-1 with TRBJ2-1; D could derive from TRBD1 or TRBD2 (5 bases each). In germline, CDR1 is SQVTM, CDR2 ANQGSEA. The V end was cut by 5 bases, the J end by 1 base, with 12 bases between. The CDR3 spans 14 residues. The DNA of the CDR3 is TGCAGCGTTTTTACCGGGACGTCCTACAATGAGCAGTTCTTC. Encoded protein: CSVFTGTSYNEQFF.

The gene calls are TRBV5-5 and TRBJ2-4, with 7 positions matching TRBD2. From germline, CDR1 is SGHKS and CDR2 YYEKEE (reference sequence). The CDR3 is 12 residues long. V lost 3 bases to trimming and J lost 9 bases; unmatched junction nucleotides: 3. CDR3 sequence (DNA): TGTGCCAGCAGCTCGGGGGGTTCCATTCAGTACTTC. It is translated as CASSSGGSIQYF. The complete variable domain, with remaining parts taken from reference TRBV5-5 and TRBJ2-4, reads DAGVTQSPTHLIKTRGQQVTLRCSPISGHKSVSWYQQVLGQGPQFIFQYYEKEERGRGNFPDRFSARQFPNYSSELNVNALLLGDSALYLCASSSGGSIQYFGAGTRLSVL.

In this sample, this clonotype turned up many times. The chain has TRBV20-1 and TRBJ2-1; 8 bases are shared with TRBD2. Germline V CDR1 and CDR2: DFQATT, SNEGSKA (reference sequence). Germline trimming cut 3 bases from V and 4 bases from J; bases unmatched to any gene: 8. This CDR3 is 15 amino acids long. As DNA, the CDR3 is TGCAGTGCTAGTATCCGGCGGGGGGCATACAATGAGCAGTTCTTC. This gives the protein CSASIRRGAYNEQFF.

This clonotype was counted only a few times. The chain couples TRBV14 to TRBJ2-1, with 8 bases aligning to TRBD2. V was clipped by 5 bases and J by 9 bases; unmatched bases: 9. In germline, CDR1 is SGHDN, CDR2 FVKESK. The CDR3 loop spans 14 amino acids. The CDR3, as DNA: TGTGCCAGCAGCTTCCGGGGGGGCCGAGGTGAGCAGTTCTTC. It translates to CASSFRGGRGEQFF.

The sample holds a few counts of this clonotype. The chain links TRBV12-3 or TRBV12-4 to TRBJ2-1, with 7 bases lining up with TRBD2. The CDR3 is 15 amino acids. V gave up 8 bases and J gave up 6 bases; unmatched junction bases: 13. This chain's CDR3 is CASGSVAGVSNEQFF. DNA of the CDR3: TGTGCCAGCGGCTCCGTGGCGGGGGTCTCCAATGAGCAGTTCTTC.

The table lists this clonotype with many counts. This chain links TRBV7-2 with TRBJ2-3; weak D call: TRBD2 (6 bases). V lost 1 base to trimming and J lost 2 bases, with 10 bases between them. CDR1 SGHTA and CDR2 FQGNSA come from the germline V gene. This CDR3 is built from 15 residues. For the CDR3, the DNA is TGTGCCAGCAGCTTAGTTGCGGGGAACACAGATACGCAGTATTTT. Translating gives CASSLVAGNTDTQYF.

The chain has TRBV5-1 and TRBJ2-1, with 8 bases lining up with TRBD2. V shed 4 bases and J 9 bases; nucleotides not matched to a gene: 6. CDR1 and CDR2 (germline): SGHRS, YFSETQ. The length of the CDR3 is 13 residues. CDR3 DNA: TGCGCCAGCAGCATCACTAGCGGTTCTGAGCAGTTCTTC. Its translation is CASSITSGSEQFF.

This clonotype was recorded many times. This chain uses TRBV7-2 with TRBJ2-7; D may be TRBD1 (6 bases). V was pared by 4 bases and J by 0 bases, with 10 bases between. This CDR3 has 14 residues. Germline CDR1 SGHTA, CDR2 FQGNSA. CDR3 in DNA: TGTGCCAGCAGCTCCGGACAGACCTCCTACGAGCAGTACTTC. Translated: CASSSGQTSYEQYF.

This clonotype has ten or more counts. This sequence joins TRBV20-1 and TRBJ2-3; D is tentatively TRBD1 or TRBD2 (5 bases each). The CDR3 is 13 residues long. Germline V gene data show CDR1 as DFQATT and CDR2 as SNEGSKA (reference sequence). V was pared by 5 bases and J by 6 bases, with 15 bases between. This CDR3 reads CSAASGPPDTQYF. The DNA for the CDR3 is TGCAGTGCTGCCTCGGGGCCCCCGGATACGCAGTATTTT.

This clonotype appeared a few times. The chain links TRBV28 to TRBJ1-2; the D is unclear. This CDR3 is built from 15 residues. V lost 3 bases, J lost 5 bases, and 16 bases lay in between. Germline assignment: CDR1 MDHEN and CDR2 SYDVKM. The CDR3 DNA follows: TGTGCCAGCAGTTTCGAAGGGCCGGGGATATATGGCTACACCTTC. This sequence encodes CASSFEGPGIYGYTF.

This clonotype was picked up a small number of times. This chain joins TRBV9 and TRBJ2-5, with 7 bases aligning to TRBD2. CDR1 SGDLS and CDR2 YYNGEE come from the germline V gene. The CDR3 has 21 amino acids. V lost 3 bases and J lost 5; bases outside the gene matches: 28. CDR3 nucleotides: TGTGCCAGCAGCGCCCCAAATCCCCCTTCGGACTGGAGGGAGGGATTGGAGACCCAGTACTTC. Translating gives CASSAPNPPSDWREGLETQYF. The full variable domain, with the rest looked up from reference TRBV9 and TRBJ2-5, is DSGVTQTPKHLITATGQRVTLRCSPRSGDLSVYWYQQSLDQGLQFLIQYYNGEERAKGNILERFSAQQFPDLHSELNLSSLELGDSALYFCASSAPNPPSDWREGLETQYFGPGTRLLVL.

This clonotype was observed many times. The chain joins TRBV20-1 to TRBJ2-1, with 9 bases that match TRBD1. The germline gives CDR1 DFQATT, CDR2 SNEGSKA (reference sequence). V shed 5 bases and J 6 bases; nucleotides not matched to a gene: 8. CDR3 size: 14 residues. CDR3 sequence reads: CSALDRGQPNEQFF. The CDR3 nucleotides are TGCAGTGCTCTGGACAGGGGTCAACCCAATGAGCAGTTCTTC.